What follows are 21 T cell receptor beta chains derived from one specimen sequenced in a study of neoadjuvant anti-PD-1 for oral cavity cancer. Time point described: after neoadjuvant nivolumab, at surgical resection. Clones were sequenced by immunoSEQ multiplex PCR, and TCRdb holds only the in-frame ones, with some missing. The profile shows fewer than 6,500 clones, roughly 61% of them singletons. The sequences come from tumor tissue, collected after nivolumab (anti-PD-1) treatment. The origin of the receptors is a person between 40 and 79 years old with oral cavity squamous cell carcinoma.

V is TRBV4-2 and J is TRBJ1-5; 7 nucleotides align to TRBD1. This CDR3 is 17 amino acids long. Trimming at V came to 0 bases and at J to 7 bases, leaving 12 bases not matched to a gene. In germline, CDR1 is LGHNA, CDR2 YNFKEQ. CDR3 in DNA: TGTGCCAGCAGCCAAGAAGAAGGGGGCGGGCTGAGGCAGCCCCAGCATTTT. Amino acids: CASSQEEGGGLRQPQHF.

In its sample, this clone was seen a few times. The chain recombines TRBV29-1 with TRBJ1-1; D call uncertain. Germline V CDR1 and CDR2: SQVTM, ANQGSEA. There are 12 residues in the CDR3. V lost 4 bases and J 1 base, leaving 7 bases between the germline ends. CDR3 nucleotides: TGCAGCGTTGTCCCATCGAACACTGAAGCTTTCTTT. It encodes CSVVPSNTEAFF. Variable domain in full (rest from reference TRBV29-1 and TRBJ1-1): SAVISQKPSRDICQRGTSLTIQCQVDSQVTMMFWYRQQPGQSLTLIATANQGSEATYESGFVIDKFPISRPNLTFSTLTVSNMSPEDSSIYLCSVVPSNTEAFFGQGTRLTVV.

This chain connects TRBV6-4 to TRBJ2-1; TRBD2 matches at 7 bases. The CDR3 has 14 residues. Unmatched junction bases numbered 12, after V lost 0 bases and J lost 16 bases. Per germline, CDR1 MRHNA and CDR2 SNTAGT. The chain's CDR3 is CASSDSIGGSTRFF. DNA of the CDR3: TGTGCCAGCAGTGACTCGATTGGCGGGAGCACCCGCTTCTTC.

The chain couples TRBV7-9 to TRBJ2-1, with 7 bases lining up with TRBD2. The CDR3 has 17 amino acids. Germline lookup yields CDR1 SEHNR and CDR2 FQNEAQ (reference sequence). The V gene end was trimmed by 5 bases and the J gene end by 8 bases; junction bases not matched to a gene: 18. The CDR3 sequence is CASSPLGLMGGIDEQFF. In DNA form, the CDR3 reads TGTGCCAGCAGCCCCCTGGGGCTTATGGGAGGGATCGATGAGCAGTTCTTC.

J is TRBJ2-2 and V is TRBV2; 14 nucleotides align to TRBD2. The CDR3 consists of 17 residues. Germline-derived CDR1 and CDR2 are SNHLY and FYNNEI. Trimming at V came to 8 bases and at J to 4 bases, leaving 9 bases not matched to a gene. Here the CDR3 reads CASGKTSGRALTGELFF. The CDR3 DNA is TGTGCCAGCGGCAAGACTAGCGGGAGGGCCCTCACCGGGGAGCTGTTTTTT.

The J gene is TRBJ2-1, the V gene TRBV10-3; 8 bases align to TRBD1. CDR1 is ENHRY and CDR2 is SYGVKD in the germline V gene. The CDR3 contains 13 residues. J lost 6 bases, V lost 4 bases, and 2 bases had no gene match. CDR3 protein: CAISGQGRNEQFF. In DNA, the CDR3 is TGTGCCATCAGTGGACAGGGGCGCAATGAGCAGTTCTTC.

The rearrangement joins TRBV5-1 to TRBJ2-7; 7 bases align to TRBD2. Germline V lookup: CDR1 SGHRS, CDR2 YFSETQ. J lost 3 bases, V lost 0 bases, and 3 bases had no gene match. The CDR3 runs to 14 residues. The CDR3 DNA reads TGCGCCAGCAGCTTGGCTGGACTAGTCTACGAGCAGTACTTC. Translation gives CASSLAGLVYEQYF.

The V and J genes are TRBV27 and TRBJ2-7, with D maybe TRBD2 (6 bases). V was pared by 9 bases and J by 6 bases, with 24 bases between. The CDR3 is made up of 15 amino acids. Germline assignment: CDR1 MNHEY and CDR2 SMNVEV (reference sequence). The CDR3 nucleotides read TGTGCCAGTAGCGGAGGCGGCCGCTTGGCCCTCGAGCAGTACTTC. Translation: CASSGGGRLALEQYF.

This clone has a single count. This chain joins TRBV6-1 and TRBJ2-2; the D gene is possibly TRBD2 (6 bases). Trimming stripped 8 bases from V and 6 bases from J, with 16 bases between. Per the germline V gene, CDR1 is MNHNS and CDR2 is SASEGT. This CDR3 region has 14 residues. Written as DNA, the CDR3 is TGTGCCAGCCGGGCACCGCGGGATTCCGGGGAGCTGTTTTTT. The encoded protein is CASRAPRDSGELFF.

This chain uses TRBV6-5 with TRBJ2-5; TRBD1 matches 7 bases. CDR1 is MNHEY and CDR2 is SVGAGI in the germline V gene. Losses at the gene ends were 6 bases for V and 3 bases for J; bases not matched to a gene: 10. The CDR3 runs to 15 residues. The CDR3 DNA reads as TGTGCCAGCAGAGAGGACAGGAGCCTTAAAGAGACCCAGTACTTC. It yields the protein CASREDRSLKETQYF.

The gene calls are TRBV9 and TRBJ2-1; TRBD1 is a possible D gene (5 bases). The germline V and J ends were trimmed by 2 bases and 6 bases, with 9 bases remaining between them. This CDR3 has 13 amino acids. Per the germline V gene, CDR1 is SGDLS and CDR2 is YYNGEE. The CDR3, as DNA: TGTGCCAGCAGCGTGGGGCAGTCCAATGAGCAGTTCTTC. Translating gives CASSVGQSNEQFF.

V and J are TRBV19 and TRBJ2-3; D call uncertain. This CDR3 is built from 12 residues. Germline V gene lookup returns CDR1 LNHDA and CDR2 SQIVND (reference sequence). Trimming took 11 bases from V and 2 from J, leaving 11 bases between them. CDR3 bases: TGTGCCTCTAACCACGACACAGATACGCAGTATTTT. Translating gives CASNHDTDTQYF.

In its sample, this clone was seen once. The rearrangement uses TRBV27 and TRBJ2-5, with D hard to call. V lost 6 bases to trimming and J lost 8 bases, with 16 bases between them. Germline CDR1 and CDR2: MNHEY and SMNVEV (reference sequence). The CDR3 runs 13 residues. CDR3: CASRGTSSRTQYF. In nucleotides, the CDR3 is TGTGCCAGCAGGGGAACTTCGAGCCGTACCCAGTACTTC.

The chain recombines TRBV5-1 with TRBJ2-7, with D maybe TRBD1 (7 bases). Germline CDR1 and CDR2: SGHRS and YFSETQ. There are 14 residues in the CDR3. Trimming removed 4 bases at V and 5 bases at J, with 16 bases between. DNA for the CDR3: TGCGCCAGCAGCCCCAGGGGGGAAGGGAACGAGCAGTACTTC. Its translation is CASSPRGEGNEQYF. The variable domain in full, completed from reference TRBV5-1 and TRBJ2-7, reads KAGVTQTPRYLIKTRGQQVTLSCSPISGHRSVSWYQQTPGQGLQFLFEYFSETQRNKGNFPGRFSGRQFSNSRSEMNVSTLELGDSALYLCASSPRGEGNEQYFGPGTRLTVT.

The chain combines TRBV29-1 with TRBJ2-1; 14 bases align to TRBD2. The trim removed 1 base at V and 3 bases at J, leaving 8 bases unmatched. This CDR3 has 18 residues. Germline CDR1 is SQVTM and CDR2 is ANQGSEA. The CDR3 DNA follows: TGCAGCGTTGAAGGGGAGGGACTAGCGGGGGATCACTACAATGAGCAGTTCTTC. It is translated as CSVEGEGLAGDHYNEQFF.

This clone has more than one count but fewer than ten. J is TRBJ2-7 and V is TRBV7-2; D not resolved. Deletions cut 5 bases from V and 0 bases from J, with 11 bases between. The CDR3 totals 14 residues. Germline V gene data show CDR1 as SGHTA and CDR2 as FQGNSA. The CDR3 DNA follows: TGTGCCAGCAGCCCCCGACTGGTCTCCTACGAGCAGTACTTC. It translates to CASSPRLVSYEQYF.

The chain combines TRBV11-2 with TRBJ2-1, with D uncertain. Germline loops: CDR1 SGHAT, CDR2 FQNNGV. The CDR3 extends over 14 amino acids. V lost 5 bases and J 0 bases, leaving 8 bases between the germline ends. The CDR3 DNA sequence: TGTGCCAGCAGCGTGGGAAGCTCCTACAATGAGCAGTTCTTC. Translation: CASSVGSSYNEQFF. Supplemented by reference TRBV11-2 and TRBJ2-1, the full variable domain reads EAGVAQSPRYKIIEKRQSVAFWCNPISGHATLYWYQQILGQGPKLLIQFQNNGVVDDSQLPKDRFSAERLKGVDSTLKIQPAKLEDSAVYLCASSVGSSYNEQFFGPGTRLTVL.

This clone was counted between two and nine times. Here the CDR3 DNA reads TGTGCCAGTATCAGAAGGGCGGGCACTGAAGCTTTCTTT. Translated: CASIRRAGTEAFF. This chain uses TRBV19 with TRBJ1-1; no firm D call. V lost 7 bases, J lost 4 bases, and 13 bases lay in between. Germline V gene sequence: CDR1 LNHDA, CDR2 SQIVND (reference sequence). The CDR3 extends over 13 amino acids.

The CDR3 region is CASRRDTYNSPLHF. The CDR3 nucleotides are TGTGCCAGCAGACGGGACACCTATAATTCACCCCTCCACTTT. The chain employs TRBV6-1 and TRBJ1-6; tentatively, D is TRBD1 (6 bases). CDR1 MNHNS and CDR2 SASEGT come from the germline V gene. The CDR3 length is 14 residues. V lost 6 bases to trimming and J lost 2 bases, with 8 bases between them.

The table lists this clone with a few counts. This rearrangement joins TRBV5-6 to TRBJ1-4, with a weak D call TRBD1 (6 bases). This CDR3 contains 14 residues. Trimming removed 0 bases from V and 7 bases from J, with 10 bases in between. Germline V gene data show CDR1 as SGHDT and CDR2 as YYEEEE. Written as DNA, the CDR3 is TGTGCCAGCAGCTTGGGGCAGGGGACTGAAAAACTGTTTTTT. Amino acids: CASSLGQGTEKLFF. Using reference TRBV5-6 and TRBJ1-4 for the parts outside the CDR3, the full variable domain is DAGVTQSPTHLIKTRGQQVTLRCSPKSGHDTVSWYQQALGQGPQFIFQYYEEEERQRGNFPDRFSGHQFPNYSSELNVNALLLGDSALYLCASSLGQGTEKLFFGSGTQLSVL.

V and J are TRBV11-2 and TRBJ1-6, with a tentative D call TRBD1 (6 bases). CDR3 length: 15 residues. CDR1 and CDR2 (germline): SGHAT, FQNNGV. V was shortened by 1 base and J by 10 bases, with 14 bases between the two germline ends. The CDR3 is CASSLAGGRGSPLHF. The CDR3 DNA reads TGTGCCAGCAGCTTAGCTGGGGGCCGGGGCTCACCCCTCCACTTT.